This entry lists 6 T cell receptor beta chains sequenced from one sample in a study of CD8+ T cells in alopecia areata. Following extraction, RNA underwent reverse transcription to cDNA, which served as the sequencing template. Only in-frame clones appear in the TCRdb table, and some are missing; sequencing was by immunoSEQ multiplex PCR. This sample has about 190,000 clones, with 45% to 75% found just once. Treatment meaning: oral pan-JAK inhibitor, 5-10 mg twice daily. Sample: CD4+ T cells sorted from blood, taken at week 4, from a patient treated with tofacitinib. Source of these receptors: a human donor with alopecia areata.

The rearrangement joins TRBV5-6 to TRBJ2-3; D remains ambiguous. Trimming stripped 1 base from V and 5 bases from J, with 8 bases between. Germline CDR1 reads SGHDT; CDR2 reads YYEEEE. The CDR3 sequence is 13 residues long. The CDR3: CASSLLSGDTQYF. The CDR3 DNA reads as TGTGCCAGCAGCTTGTTGTCGGGAGATACGCAGTATTTT.

This clone was seen just once. V is TRBV20-1 and J is TRBJ1-2; no reliable D call. V lost 5 bases to trimming and J lost 4 bases, with 8 bases between them. This CDR3 contains 11 residues. Per germline, CDR1 DFQATT and CDR2 SNEGSKA (reference sequence). CDR3 bases: TGCAGTGCTCCGGGGATCTATGGCTACACCTTC. As protein: CSAPGIYGYTF.

This clone was observed a single time. The chain uses TRBV30 and TRBJ2-7; no definite D call. The germline CDR1 and CDR2 sequences are GTSNPN and SVGIG (reference sequence). V was pared by 1 base and J by 5 bases, with 9 bases between. CDR3 length: 12 residues. The CDR3 bases are TGTGCCTGGAGTGCGTCAGGCAACGAGCAGTACTTC. It encodes CAWSASGNEQYF.

This clone turned up a few times. V and J are TRBV6-1 and TRBJ2-2, with D possibly TRBD2 on 5 matching bases. This CDR3 comprises 14 residues. Between the trimmed V and J ends, which lost 7 bases and 6 bases, there was a span of 15 bases. Germline loops: CDR1 MNHNS, CDR2 SASEGT. The CDR3 DNA sequence: TGTGCCAGCAAGCGGACGGACGTGTCCGGGGAGCTGTTTTTT. It is translated as CASKRTDVSGELFF.

This clone was found a few times. The chain has TRBV30 and TRBJ2-7; no clear D gene. V was shortened by 3 bases and J by 4 bases, with 7 bases between the two germline ends. There are 11 residues in the CDR3. Germline V gene lookup returns CDR1 GTSNPN and CDR2 SVGIG (reference sequence). In DNA form, the CDR3 reads TGTGCCTGGAGGTACGAGTACGAGCAGTACTTC. Translated, it gives CAWRYEYEQYF.

The rearrangement joins TRBV29-1 to TRBJ2-1; 13 nucleotides match TRBD2. Germline V gives CDR1 SQVTM, CDR2 ANQGSEA. V gave up 7 bases and J gave up 2 bases; unmatched junction bases: 5. The CDR3 totals 15 residues. CDR3 amino acids: CSARLAGGPYNEQFF. The CDR3 DNA is TGCAGCGCCAGACTAGCGGGAGGACCCTACAATGAGCAGTTCTTC.